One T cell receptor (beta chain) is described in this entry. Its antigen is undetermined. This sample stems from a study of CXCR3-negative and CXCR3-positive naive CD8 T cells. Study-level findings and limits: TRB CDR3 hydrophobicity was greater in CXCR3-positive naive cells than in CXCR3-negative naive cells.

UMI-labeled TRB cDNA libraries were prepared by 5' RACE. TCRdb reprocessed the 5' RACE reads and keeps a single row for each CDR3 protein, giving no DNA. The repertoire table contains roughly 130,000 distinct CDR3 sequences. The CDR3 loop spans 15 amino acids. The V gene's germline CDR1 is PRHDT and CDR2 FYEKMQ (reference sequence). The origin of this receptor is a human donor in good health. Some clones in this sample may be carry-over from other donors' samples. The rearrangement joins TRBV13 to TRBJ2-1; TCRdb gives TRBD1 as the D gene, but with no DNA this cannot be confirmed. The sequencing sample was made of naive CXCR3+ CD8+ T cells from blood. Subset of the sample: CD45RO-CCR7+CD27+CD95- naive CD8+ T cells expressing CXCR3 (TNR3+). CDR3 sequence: CASSAPMDTHNEQFF.